This T cell receptor (beta chain) was recovered during a study of T cell changes during pregnancy in multiple sclerosis. The germline gives CDR1 MNHNS, CDR2 SASEGT. V was clipped by 3 bases and J by 0 bases, with 9 bases between them. The CDR3 is 14 amino acids. Sequencing was performed with immunoSEQ multiplex PCR; in TCRdb, only in-frame clones are kept and a portion is missing. The table shows 65,000 or so clones, with around 91% occurring only once. The source was peripheral blood, collected in the second trimester of pregnancy. This chain joins TRBV6-1 and TRBJ2-7; tentatively, D is TRBD1 (6 bases). The sequence was collected from a female donor in good health, enrolled as a control in a pregnancy study. In DNA, the CDR3 is TGTGCCAGCAGTGACCGGGACATCTCCTACGAGCAGTACTTC. The encoded protein is CASSDRDISYEQYF.